The T cell receptor beta chain described here comes from a study of blood T cell repertoires in COVID-19. About the study: T cells, B-cell-depleted T cells, or PBMCs provided the cDNA or gDNA that served as material.

Data came from immunoSEQ multiplex PCR; TCRdb stores just in-frame clones and leaves some out. The sample shows more than 25,000 clones, more than 65% of them seen only once. This TCR was sampled from a human donor in a cohort sampled during active COVID-19. The sample comprised peripheral blood.

This chain's CDR3 is CASSETGGFSTQYF. The CDR3 region has the DNA TGCGCCAGCAGTGAGACGGGGGGGTTTAGTACGCAGTATTTT. This rearrangement joins TRBV10-2 to TRBJ2-3, with 8 bases lining up with TRBD2. Germline CDR1 reads WSHSY; CDR2 reads SAAADI. This CDR3 is 14 amino acids long. V shed 2 bases, J shed 8 bases, and the junction held 6 bases outside the gene matches.